The 29 T cell receptor beta chains given below trace back to one sample, sequenced in a study of blood T cell repertoires in COVID-19. Repertoires were generated with immunoSEQ multiplex PCR, while TCRdb's copy carries only in-frame clones and drops some. This table holds 300,000 to 400,000 clones, around 89% found once. Sequencing was performed on peripheral blood. The origin of the receptors is a woman aged 25-40 years with COVID-19, enrolled during active disease.

This clone was seen only once. The V and J genes are TRBV2 and TRBJ2-6; tentative D call: TRBD1 (5 bases). Trimming cost V 5 bases and J 3 bases, with 14 bases left between them. This CDR3 comprises 16 residues. CDR1 is SNHLY and CDR2 is FYNNEI in the germline V gene. The DNA for the CDR3 is TGTGCCAGCAGTAATCAGGGTAGAGGTGGGGCCAACGTCCTGACTTTC. Translating it yields CASSNQGRGGANVLTF.

The chain links TRBV7-2 to TRBJ1-4, with 8 bases fitting TRBD1. Unmatched junction bases numbered 9, after V lost 8 bases and J lost 4 bases. Germline lookup yields CDR1 SGHTA and CDR2 FQGNSA. CDR3 length: 15 amino acids. The DNA of the CDR3 is TGTGCCAGCGGAATCAGGGGGCAGGATAATGAAAAACTGTTTTTT. It yields the protein CASGIRGQDNEKLFF.

This clone has just a few counts. The chain employs TRBV7-2 and TRBJ2-2, with 7 bases aligning to TRBD2. CDR1 is SGHTA, CDR2 FQGNSA, per germline. The CDR3 is made up of 14 amino acids. Unmatched junction bases numbered 8, after V lost 5 bases and J lost 8 bases. CDR3 in DNA: TGTGCCAGCAGCCGTGGGACTACTGGGGGGGAGCTGTTTTTT. It yields the protein CASSRGTTGGELFF.

The chain carries TRBV25-1 and TRBJ1-6; D gene uncertain. The CDR3 loop spans 14 amino acids. Trimming took off 1 base at V and 6 bases at J, with 7 bases between the two ends. The germline V gene encodes CDR1 MGHDK and CDR2 SYGVNS. CDR3: CASSESGFNSPLHF. CDR3 sequence (DNA): TGTGCCAGCAGTGAATCGGGGTTTAATTCACCCCTCCACTTT.

This clone was observed a few times. Germline is not matched at one junction end, which may reflect a read error. J is TRBJ1-2 and V is TRBV12-3 or TRBV12-4, with 8 positions matching TRBD1. The CDR3 loop spans 13 amino acids. The CDR3 DNA reads TGTGCCAGCAGTAACCCGGACAGGGCCAGGGGTTCCTTC. As protein: CASSNPDRARGSF.

This chain links TRBV2 with TRBJ1-3, with TRBD1 matching 8 bases. The CDR3 sequence is 13 residues long. J gave up 3 bases and V 8 bases, and 3 bases lay outside the gene matches. From germline, CDR1 is SNHLY and CDR2 FYNNEI. The CDR3 loop is CASGQGGGNTIYF. The CDR3 DNA follows: TGTGCCAGCGGACAGGGAGGTGGAAACACCATATATTTT.

This clone was recorded only once. This chain links TRBV5-1 with TRBJ2-2; D is possibly TRBD1 (5 bases). V lost 3 bases to trimming and J lost 4 bases, with 10 bases between them. Germline V CDR1 and CDR2: SGHRS, YFSETQ. CDR3 size: 14 residues. CDR3 loop: CASSSQTGTGELFF. The CDR3 DNA reads as TGCGCCAGCAGCTCCCAAACAGGCACCGGGGAGCTGTTTTTT.

This chain joins TRBV21-1 and TRBJ2-5; the listed D gene, TRBD2, was not tested against the DNA. TRBV21-1 is an annotated pseudogene. The CDR3 is 13 residues long. The CDR3 reads CASSKAPLETQYF. CDR3 in DNA: TGTGCCAGCAGCAAAGCCCCTTTAGAGACCCAGTACTTC.

The rearrangement joins TRBV11-2 to TRBJ2-3, with TRBD1 identical over 8 bases. The trim removed 3 bases at V and 4 bases at J, leaving 12 bases unmatched. The length of the CDR3 is 17 residues. Germline loops: CDR1 SGHAT, CDR2 FQNNGV. CDR3 in amino acids: CASSFMWGTGGSDTQYF. The CDR3 nucleotides read TGTGCCAGCAGCTTTATGTGGGGGACAGGCGGGTCAGATACGCAGTATTTT.

J is TRBJ1-2 and V is TRBV5-1; 9 nucleotides agree with TRBD1. The V gene end was trimmed by 4 bases and the J gene end by 7 bases; junction bases not matched to a gene: 17. CDR3 size: 17 residues. The germline gives CDR1 SGHRS, CDR2 YFSETQ. CDR3 nucleotide sequence: TGCGCCAGCAGCAATAAACCCTACCGGGACAGGGTCTTTGGCTACACCTTC. Translation gives CASSNKPYRDRVFGYTF.

The CDR3 spells CASRQGPNTGELFF. CDR3 nucleotide sequence: TGCGCCAGCAGACAGGGTCCGAACACCGGGGAGCTGTTTTTT. The V and J genes are TRBV10-2 and TRBJ2-2; TRBD1 might be the D (6 bases). Germline-derived CDR1 and CDR2 are WSHSY and SAAADI. This CDR3 has 14 residues. The V gene lost 6 bases and the J gene lost 0 bases, with 8 bases spanning the gap.

This chain connects TRBV24-1 to TRBJ2-2, with D maybe TRBD2 (7 bases). The V end was cut by 3 bases, the J end by 5 bases, with 27 bases between. The CDR3 has 20 amino acids. The germline gives CDR1 KGHDR, CDR2 SFDVKD. Written as DNA, the CDR3 is TGTGCCACCAGTGATCCACCCATAAGCAGGGGAGGGTCAGGTACCGGGGAGCTGTTTTTT. This gives the protein CATSDPPISRGGSGTGELFF.

The chain is built from TRBV30 and TRBJ2-1; TRBD2 might be the D (5 bases). Germline CDR1 is GTSNPN and CDR2 is SVGIG (reference sequence). The ends were cut back, 0 bases at V and 7 bases at J, with 10 bases in the middle. The CDR3 runs 13 residues. CDR3 nucleotides: TGTGCCTGGAGTGTAGAACTAGTTAATGAGCAGTTCTTC. Protein sequence: CAWSVELVNEQFF.

The chain uses TRBV27 and TRBJ2-1, with 7 bases identical to TRBD2. The germline CDR1 and CDR2 sequences are MNHEY and SMNVEV (reference sequence). The trim removed 6 bases at V and 4 bases at J, leaving 9 bases unmatched. The CDR3 spans 15 residues. This CDR3 is CASRGAGESYNEQFF. Written as DNA, the CDR3 is TGTGCCAGCAGGGGTGCGGGGGAGTCGTACAATGAGCAGTTCTTC.

The V call is TRBV2, the J call TRBJ2-7, with D tentatively TRBD2 (5 bases). The germline V and J ends were trimmed by 11 bases and 0 bases, with 14 bases remaining between them. The CDR3 consists of 13 residues. From germline, CDR1 is SNHLY and CDR2 FYNNEI. This chain's CDR3 is CAGSSGHSYEQYF. The CDR3 nucleotides read TGTGCCGGCTCAAGCGGCCACTCCTACGAGCAGTACTTC.

The chain links TRBV7-9 to TRBJ2-1; the match to TRBD2 covers 7 bases. Germline V CDR1 and CDR2: SEHNR, FQNEAQ (reference sequence). Losses at the gene ends were 3 bases for V and 6 bases for J; bases not matched to a gene: 5. This CDR3 is built from 14 residues. The CDR3 nucleotides are TGTGCCAGCAGCTTCGGCGGGAGAGCCAATGAGCAGTTCTTC. Its translation: CASSFGGRANEQFF.

The chain uses TRBV18 and TRBJ1-3; 7 bases line up with TRBD1. The length of the CDR3 is 17 residues. Germline CDR1 is KGHSH and CDR2 is LQKENI. V shed 4 bases, J shed 1 base, and the junction held 10 bases outside the gene matches. CDR3 region: CASSQNTGADSGNTIYF. The CDR3 bases are TGTGCCAGCTCACAAAACACAGGGGCTGATTCTGGAAACACCATATATTTT.

The rearrangement joins TRBV10-3 to TRBJ2-1; TRBD2 matches 8 bases. In germline, CDR1 is ENHRY, CDR2 SYGVKD. The CDR3 length is 15 residues. The V and J ends lost 2 bases and 10 bases, in that order; junction bases with no gene match: 10. Here the CDR3 DNA reads TGTGCCATCAGTGAGCGGGAGGGCCGCCTCTACGAGCAGTTCTTC. This encodes CAISEREGRLYEQFF.

The J gene is TRBJ1-5, the V gene TRBV27; 7 bases are a match to TRBD1. With V trimmed by 5 bases and J by 1 base, 8 bases remained unmatched. This CDR3 has 16 amino acids. Germline CDR1 reads MNHEY; CDR2 reads SMNVEV (reference sequence). CDR3 nucleotide sequence: TGTGCCAGCAGTCCAGGACAGGTTGAGAGCAATCAGCCCCAGCATTTT. It specifies CASSPGQVESNQPQHF.

This rearrangement joins TRBV7-8 to TRBJ1-6; the match to TRBD1 covers 9 bases. CDR1 and CDR2 (germline): SGHVS, FQNEAQ. V shed 4 bases, J shed 6 bases, and the junction held 10 bases outside the gene matches. The CDR3 spans 17 residues. This chain's CDR3 is CASSSPTGQGPNSPLHF. The CDR3 nucleotides read TGTGCCAGCAGCTCTCCAACGGGACAGGGCCCTAATTCACCCCTCCACTTT.

This clone has just one count. The gene calls are TRBV7-9 and TRBJ1-1; D is possibly TRBD1 (6 bases). This CDR3 region has 13 residues. The germline gives CDR1 SEHNR, CDR2 FQNEAQ (reference sequence). V was clipped by 3 bases and J by 10 bases, with 15 bases between them. The chain's CDR3 is CASSLGEQGSAFF. The CDR3 DNA reads as TGTGCCAGCAGCTTGGGGGAACAGGGCTCAGCTTTCTTT.

This clone was seen a handful of times. J is TRBJ1-4 and V is TRBV5-1; 8 bases are shared with TRBD1. V shed 8 bases, J shed 5 bases, and the junction held 11 bases outside the gene matches. The CDR3 spans 15 residues. The germline V gene has CDR1 SGHRS and CDR2 YFSETQ. The CDR3 loop is CASSTGGTGNEKLFF. The CDR3 nucleotides read TGCGCCAGTAGTACCGGAGGGACAGGCAATGAAAAACTGTTTTTT.

V gene TRBV19 combines with J gene TRBJ2-7; the match to TRBD1 covers 7 bases. CDR3 length: 15 amino acids. Germline values: CDR1 LNHDA, CDR2 SQIVND (reference sequence). V trimming: 2 bases; J trimming: 2 bases; junction bases outside the gene matches: 6. CDR3 amino acids: CASSIRTGDPYEQYF. The CDR3 coding sequence is TGTGCCAGTAGTATAAGGACAGGCGACCCCTACGAGCAGTACTTC.

The chain is built from TRBV5-5 and TRBJ1-3; possibly TRBD1 for D (6 bases). CDR3 length: 15 residues. The germline CDR1 and CDR2 sequences are SGHKS and YYEKEE (reference sequence). V lost 4 bases and J 2 bases, leaving 13 bases between the germline ends. The CDR3 nucleotides read TGTGCCAGCAGCCCCATGACAGGCCCTGGAAACACCATATATTTT. As protein: CASSPMTGPGNTIYF.

This clone was seen a handful of times. The V and J genes are TRBV29-1 and TRBJ2-1; D is possibly TRBD2 (6 bases). Trimming removed 4 bases from V and 11 bases from J, with 15 bases in between. The CDR3 has 12 residues. Germline CDR1 reads SQVTM; CDR2 reads ANQGSEA. In nucleotides, the CDR3 is TGCAGCGTTGGGAGGAGGGACCTTCAGCAGTTCTTC. Its translation is CSVGRRDLQQFF.

The V call is TRBV29-1, the J call TRBJ2-1; D is perhaps TRBD1 (6 bases). The CDR3 is 17 amino acids. Germline-derived CDR1 and CDR2 are SQVTM and ANQGSEA. Trimming shortened V by 1 base and J by 3 bases, and 19 bases separated the two germline ends. The CDR3 reads CSVEGNLNDRLYNEQFF. The CDR3 nucleotides read TGCAGCGTTGAAGGAAACTTAAACGACAGGCTCTACAATGAGCAGTTCTTC.

The genes are TRBV4-1 and TRBJ1-1; D call uncertain. CDR1 and CDR2 (germline): MGHRA, YSYEKL. This CDR3 is 14 amino acids long. Trimming cost V 1 base and J 4 bases, with 10 bases left between them. CDR3 sequence reads: CASSQARGFTEAFF. The CDR3 coding sequence is TGCGCCAGCAGCCAAGCACGGGGTTTCACTGAAGCTTTCTTT.

V usage is TRBV6-6 and J usage is TRBJ2-1, with 14 bases aligning to TRBD2. The V and J ends lost 5 bases and 4 bases, in that order; junction bases with no gene match: 10. The V gene's germline CDR1 is MNHNY and CDR2 SVGAGI (reference sequence). The CDR3 contains 18 residues. This chain's CDR3 is CASSPLGLAGEKYNEQFF. In nucleotides, the CDR3 is TGTGCCAGCAGTCCCCTGGGACTAGCGGGAGAGAAATACAATGAGCAGTTCTTC.

The genes are TRBV29-1 and TRBJ2-7, with D maybe TRBD1 (6 bases). Trimming took off 4 bases at V and 4 bases at J, with 14 bases between the two ends. The germline V gene encodes CDR1 SQVTM and CDR2 ANQGSEA. This CDR3 contains 13 residues. CDR3 amino acids: CSVVSGQLYEQYF. The DNA of the CDR3 is TGCAGCGTTGTTTCGGGACAACTTTACGAGCAGTACTTC.